This T cell receptor (beta chain) was recovered during a study of T cells after yellow fever vaccination (dated by TCRdb to between 2017 and 2020). In terms of the full investigation: The SMART-Seq v4 Ultra Low Input RNA kit was used to prepare libraries from fractions with low cell numbers. To follow T-cell clones before and after both primary and booster YFV17D yellow fever vaccination, bulk TCR alpha and beta repertoires underwent longitudinal sequencing. Two healthy male donors made up the cohort, one aged 18 to 30 years and the other aged 30 to 40 years. Blood samples were taken at several timepoints before and after primary and secondary immunization, and bulk PBMC replicates and cell subsets were isolated. What the research found in general, with its limitations: The secondary T-cell response was found to be weaker but faster than the primary response, with a peak reached on day 5 rather than on day 15. The study included only two donors, which limits how far the findings can be generalized. Computational filtering was required because FACS-sorted repertoires could contain abundant contaminating clonotypes from the bulk population. Most clones expanded after primary vaccination were re-detected after the booster (96% of CD4 and 80% to 90% of CD8), suggesting broad memory maintenance. A small share of clonotypes occurred in both CD4 and CD8 compartments, likely arising from convergent recombination.

What the treatment or condition label conveys for this sample: live attenuated yellow fever vaccine strain. PBMCs were isolated from peripheral blood using a standard Ficoll-Paque protocol. Dynabeads CD4 and CD8 positive selection kits were used to isolate the CD4 and CD8 T-cell fractions. TriZol was used to extract RNA from bulk PBMCs, from CD4 and CD8 fractions, and from dextramer-positive and dextramer-negative fractions. Reads for this sample came from an Illumina NovaSeq 6000. TCR cDNA was made using 5'RACE template switching, a step that added a universal primer site and unique molecular identifiers. Priming of cDNA synthesis was performed from both the TCR alpha and TCR beta constant segments. Libraries were amplified in two PCR steps, with sample barcodes and sequencing adapters added in the second step. Sequencing of libraries was performed on Illumina HiSeq 2500 (2x100 bp) or NovaSeq (2x150 bp). As for how the authors treated the data: Reads were demultiplexed and collapsed into UMI consensus sequences with MIGEC, and V(D)J alignment was performed with MiXCR. Clonotypes responding to the vaccine were identified with edgeR on replicate PBMC samples, with the criteria of FDR below 0.01 and a log2 fold change above 5 up to day 15. Each bulk clonotype was labeled CD4 or CD8 based on which sequenced repertoire, CD4 or CD8, contained the clonotype at higher abundance. TCRdb's own reprocessing of the public reads used fastp at Q25 and MiXCR and kept productive beta chains. Rows are unified per CDR3 protein, each entry keeping the most common DNA and genes. The authors' filters were not applied to this entry. For this sample the table gives 200,000 to 250,000 distinct CDR3 sequences, of which approximately 3.3% were detected only once. The ten largest clones represent roughly 3.2% of the sample.

This clonotype has ten or more counts. The antigen this receptor binds is unknown. The record has no base qualities; no much larger clone is one base away. V has 6 bases trimmed and J has 2 bases trimmed; junction bases matching no gene number 1. Reading the germline V gene gives CDR1 SGHTA and CDR2 FQGNSA. From cysteine to phenylalanine, the CDR3 is 13 amino acids long. Just the 39-base CDR3 DNA is kept, in frame starting at base 1. The sample in question was CD4+ T cells sorted from PBMCs, obtained 10 days after the yellow fever booster vaccination. The sequence was obtained from a young man who received the YFV17D yellow fever vaccine. Here the chain combines TRBV7-2 and TRBJ2-7; the junction holds 10 bases that match TRBD1. Read as DNA, the sequence is TGTGCCAGCAGGGACAGGGGGGCCTACGAGCAGTACTTC. This is translated as CASRDRGAYEQYF.